The 7 T cell receptor beta chains in this list originate from one sample, sequenced in a study of radiotherapy plus CTLA-4 blockade in lung cancer. Measured with immunoSEQ multiplex PCR; TCRdb has only the in-frame clones, and not every one. The table lists some 50,000 clones, more than 65% of them singletons. Sequenced material: peripheral blood, taken from a patient treated with radiotherapy plus ipilimumab. The source of these receptors is a human donor with non-small cell lung cancer who had a partial response to radiotherapy plus ipilimumab.

The chain employs TRBV19 and TRBJ2-7; 7 nucleotides align to TRBD1. The CDR3 is made up of 15 amino acids. CDR1 LNHDA and CDR2 SQIVND come from the germline V gene (reference sequence). Trimming cost V 4 bases and J 0 bases; bases outside gene matches: 6. The DNA of the CDR3 is TGTGCCAGTAGTACAACAGGGGCTCCCTCCTACGAGCAGTACTTC. This sequence encodes CASSTTGAPSYEQYF.

The V call is TRBV29-1, the J call TRBJ2-3; TRBD2 aligns across 11 bases. The CDR3 is made up of 15 amino acids. From germline, CDR1 is SQVTM and CDR2 ANQGSEA. J gave up 6 bases and V 4 bases, and 9 bases lay outside the gene matches. The CDR3 bases are TGCAGCGTTGTGGAGACTAGCGGGGAGGGGGATACGCAGTATTTT. Its translation: CSVVETSGEGDTQYF.

This chain joins TRBV27 and TRBJ2-3; maybe TRBD1 (6 bases). V lost 4 bases, J lost 5 bases, and 19 bases lay in between. The CDR3 spans 16 residues. Per germline, CDR1 MNHEY and CDR2 SMNVEV (reference sequence). DNA for the CDR3: TGTGCCAGCAGTTCGCGGACAGTCCCTAGGGGAGATACGCAGTATTTT. This translates into CASSSRTVPRGDTQYF.

This clone showed up just a few times. This sequence joins TRBV29-1 and TRBJ1-1; D gene unclear. CDR1 is SQVTM and CDR2 is ANQGSEA in the germline V gene. Trimming left V 6 bases short and J 5 bases short, with 16 bases between. This CDR3 is 13 amino acids long. The CDR3 DNA reads as TGCAGCGTGGGCTGGAGAGGAGGGACTGAAGCTTTCTTT. This translates into CSVGWRGGTEAFF.

V usage is TRBV7-9 and J usage is TRBJ2-2; D perhaps matches TRBD1 (5 bases). The germline V gene encodes CDR1 SEHNR and CDR2 FQNEAQ (reference sequence). The length of the CDR3 is 15 residues. V was clipped by 5 bases and J by 0 bases, with 10 bases between them. In DNA, the CDR3 is TGTGCCAGCAGCCAAGGGGCCGCGAACACCGGGGAGCTGTTTTTT. It codes for CASSQGAANTGELFF.

The chain uses TRBV10-3 and TRBJ1-5; 8 nucleotides align to TRBD1. This CDR3 is 15 amino acids long. CDR1 is ENHRY and CDR2 is SYGVKD in the germline V gene. V trimming: 2 bases; J trimming: 6 bases; junction bases outside the gene matches: 6. CDR3 bases: TGTGCCATCAGTGAGGCGGACAGGGAGGGTCAGCCCCAGCATTTT. As protein: CAISEADREGQPQHF.

The V call is TRBV7-8, the J call TRBJ1-5; the D gene is possibly TRBD1 (5 bases). This CDR3 is 19 amino acids long. In germline, CDR1 is SGHVS, CDR2 FQNEAQ. V dropped 1 base and J dropped 6 bases, with 25 bases sitting between them. The CDR3 here is CASSLDGARQSIRTQPQHF. CDR3 in DNA: TGTGCCAGCAGCTTAGACGGCGCGCGACAGTCAATTAGAACTCAGCCCCAGCATTTT. Full variable domain (remainder filled in from reference TRBV7-8 and TRBJ1-5): GAGVSQSPRYKVAKRGQDVALRCDPISGHVSLFWYQQALGQGPEFLTYFQNEAQLDKSGLPSDRFFAERPEGSVSTLKIQRTQQEDSAVYLCASSLDGARQSIRTQPQHFGDGTRLSIL.